What follows are 15 T cell receptor beta chains derived from one specimen sequenced in a study of blood T cell repertoires in COVID-19. Assay: immunoSEQ multiplex PCR; the TCRdb copy retains only in-frame clones and omits some. The profile covers fewer than 250,000 clones, with over 80% appearing a single time and about 8% taken by the ten largest. Material for sequencing was peripheral blood. These receptors came from a woman aged 60-75 years with COVID-19, enrolled during active disease.

This chain links TRBV10-2 with TRBJ2-1, with 10 bases matching TRBD1. Germline loops: CDR1 WSHSY, CDR2 SAAADI. The CDR3 runs to 14 residues. J was trimmed by 7 bases and V by 7 bases; bases with no gene match: 7. The CDR3 protein is CASTGQGKENEQFF. The DNA of the CDR3 is TGCGCCAGCACGGGACAGGGGAAGGAGAATGAGCAGTTCTTC.

J is TRBJ2-2 and V is TRBV21-1; whether TRBD2, the table's D call, matches the DNA was not checked. TRBV21-1 is an annotated pseudogene. This CDR3 has 15 residues. The CDR3 spells CASSKEAGNTGELFF. DNA for the CDR3: TGTGCCAGCAGCAAAGAGGCGGGGAACACCGGGGAGCTGTTTTTT.

The chain combines TRBV6-1 with TRBJ2-3; possibly TRBD2 for D (6 bases). V lost 0 bases and J lost 8, with 15 bases in between. This CDR3 contains 15 residues. CDR1 and CDR2 from the germline V gene are MNHNS and SASEGT. The CDR3 region has the DNA TGTGCCAGCAGTGAAGCGCGGGGTCCAATGGCTACGCAGTATTTT. This sequence encodes CASSEARGPMATQYF.

The chain carries TRBV11-1 and TRBJ1-1; 8 nucleotides align to TRBD1. Unmatched junction bases numbered 5, after V lost 4 bases and J lost 7 bases. The CDR3 runs 13 residues. Germline-derived CDR1 and CDR2 are SGHAT and FQDESV (reference sequence). The CDR3 DNA reads as TGTGCCAGCAGCTACGGAACAGGGGGTGAAGCTTTCTTT. Translated: CASSYGTGGEAFF.

V gene TRBV28 combines with J gene TRBJ2-2, with 8 bases that match TRBD2. Germline CDR1 and CDR2: MDHEN and SYDVKM. V shed 11 bases and J 5 bases; nucleotides not matched to a gene: 7. This CDR3 is 13 amino acids long. The CDR3 sequence is CAAKRGSTGELFF. CDR3 DNA: TGTGCCGCCAAGCGGGGGAGTACCGGGGAGCTGTTTTTT.

The chain joins TRBV7-9 to TRBJ1-4; 7 nucleotides match TRBD1. The CDR3 loop spans 15 amino acids. The germline V gene encodes CDR1 SEHNR and CDR2 FQNEAQ (reference sequence). J gave up 4 bases and V 10 bases, and 12 bases lay outside the gene matches. The CDR3: CATANQGTVNEKLFF. Here the CDR3 DNA reads TGTGCCACCGCAAATCAGGGGACAGTTAATGAAAAACTGTTTTTT. The complete variable domain, with remaining parts taken from reference TRBV7-9 and TRBJ1-4, reads DTGVSQNPRHKITKRGQNVTFRCDPISEHNRLYWYRQTLGQGPEFLTYFQNEAQLEKSRLLSDRFSAERPKGSFSTLEIQRTEQGDSAMYLCATANQGTVNEKLFFGSGTQLSVL.

This clone was seen more than once but under ten times. V usage is TRBV19 and J usage is TRBJ2-1; D may be TRBD1 (5 bases). V was trimmed by 8 bases and J by 8 bases, leaving 10 bases between them. Germline V lookup: CDR1 LNHDA, CDR2 SQIVND (reference sequence). This CDR3 contains 11 residues. CDR3 DNA sequence: TGTGCCAGTCGGCAGGGCTATGAGCAGTTCTTC. Translated: CASRQGYEQFF.

The rearrangement links TRBV9 to TRBJ1-3, with TRBD1 matching over 9 bases. V shed 3 bases, J shed 0 bases, and the junction held 4 bases outside the gene matches. The length of the CDR3 is 16 residues. From germline, CDR1 is SGDLS and CDR2 YYNGEE. CDR3 coding DNA: TGTGCCAGCAGCGCGACAGGGGGGGTCTCTGGAAACACCATATATTTT. It translates to CASSATGGVSGNTIYF.

The chain has TRBV28 and TRBJ1-2; weak D call: TRBD1 (6 bases). Germline V gives CDR1 MDHEN, CDR2 SYDVKM. Deletions cut 7 bases from V and 8 bases from J, with 17 bases between. The CDR3 has 13 amino acids. The CDR3 region is CASTVEQGRGYTF. The CDR3 DNA reads TGTGCCAGCACCGTAGAACAGGGCCGGGGCTACACCTTC.

This clone was seen more than once but under ten times. The V gene is TRBV11-1, the J gene TRBJ2-1, with a tentative D call TRBD2 (6 bases). The CDR3 extends over 14 amino acids. Trimming cost V 3 bases and J 10 bases, with 16 bases left between them. Germline V gene lookup returns CDR1 SGHAT and CDR2 FQDESV (reference sequence). The DNA for the CDR3 is TGTGCCAGCAGCTTTTGGGGAGGCTTGAGAGAGCAGTTCTTC. Residues: CASSFWGGLREQFF.

The chain couples TRBV6-1 to TRBJ1-1, with no clear D. V was shortened by 2 bases and J by 10 bases, with 14 bases between the two germline ends. From germline, CDR1 is MNHNS and CDR2 SASEGT. The CDR3 length is 13 residues. CDR3 in DNA: TGTGCCAGCAGTGAACGGGTGGGTAGTAGAGCTTTCTTT. Its protein product is CASSERVGSRAFF.

This clone was observed a handful of times. The V gene is TRBV10-3, the J gene TRBJ1-1; 7 positions agree with TRBD1. Germline-derived CDR1 and CDR2 are ENHRY and SYGVKD. The CDR3 is 13 amino acids. J was trimmed by 4 bases and V by 3 bases; bases with no gene match: 2. Written as DNA, the CDR3 is TGTGCCATCAGTGAACAGGGGAGCACTGAAGCTTTCTTT. This codes for CAISEQGSTEAFF.

This rearrangement joins TRBV19 to TRBJ2-3, with D unclear. The CDR3 sequence is 14 residues long. The germline CDR1 and CDR2 sequences are LNHDA and SQIVND (reference sequence). V was pared by 1 base and J by 4 bases, with 9 bases between. The CDR3 DNA sequence: TGTGCCAGTAGTATAGGGGCAGGATCAGATACGCAGTATTTT. Translated, it gives CASSIGAGSDTQYF.

The chain links TRBV29-1 to TRBJ1-2; a weak D match, TRBD1 (5 bases). CDR3 length equals 13 residues. Trimming cost V 0 bases and J 7 bases, with 12 bases left between them. Germline CDR1 SQVTM, CDR2 ANQGSEA. The CDR3 coding sequence is TGCAGCGTTGAAGATAGGGGTCAGTCTGGCTACACCTTC. It translates to CSVEDRGQSGYTF.

The chain uses TRBV9 and TRBJ1-1; weak D call: TRBD1 (5 bases). Germline V gene lookup returns CDR1 SGDLS and CDR2 YYNGEE. V was trimmed by 3 bases and J by 3 bases, leaving 18 bases between them. CDR3 length: 16 amino acids. Written as DNA, the CDR3 is TGTGCCAGCAGCGCCCTTACAGCAGGGAAGGACACTGAAGCTTTCTTT. This encodes CASSALTAGKDTEAFF.